These T cell receptor beta chains were read from a single sample in a study of Graves' ophthalmopathy and Graves' hyperthyroidism. One entry per CDR3 protein results from TCRdb running MiXCR on the multiplex PCR reads. The sample includes hundreds of thousands of distinct CDR3 sequences, 35% to 50% of them seen just once. The specimen sequenced was peripheral blood. These receptors all come from an adult man with Graves' ophthalmopathy. Both conserved end residues are part of each CDR3. D genes are given only for firm matches. Part of the rows lack a size; the others show once, few, many or a class for expanded clones.

D gene: TRBD2
clone size: NA
V gene: TRBV7-3
J gene: TRBJ2-5
CDR3 protein: CASSSGTSGATLETQYF
CDR3 DNA: TGTGCCAGCAGCTCGGGGACTAGCGGAGCTACCTTGGAGACCCAGTACTTC

D gene: NA
clone size: many
V gene: TRBV25-1
J gene: TRBJ2-7
CDR3 protein: CASSEGGQIYEQYF
CDR3 DNA: TGTGCCAGCAGTGAGGGCGGACAGATCTACGAGCAGTACTTC

D gene: NA
clone size: NA
V gene: TRBV4-3
J gene: TRBJ2-7
CDR3 protein: CASSQGGEQYYEQYF
CDR3 DNA: TGCGCCAGCAGCCAAGGAGGGGAACAGTACTACGAGCAGTACTTC

D gene: NA
clone size: few
V gene: TRBV7-8
J gene: TRBJ1-5
CDR3 protein: CASSLVGTHNQPQHF
CDR3 DNA: TGTGCCAGCAGCTTAGTCGGGACACACAATCAGCCCCAGCATTTT

D gene: NA
clone size: NA
V gene: TRBV25-1
J gene: TRBJ1-6
CDR3 protein: CASSPRTELNSPLHF
CDR3 DNA: TGTGCCAGCTCCCCGCGGACGGAACTTAATTCACCCCTCCACTTT

D gene: NA
clone size: NA
V gene: TRBV7-9
J gene: TRBJ2-5
CDR3 protein: CASSLEDYGGGETQYF
CDR3 DNA: TGTGCCAGCAGCTTAGAGGACTATGGGGGAGGAGAGACCCAGTACTTC

D gene: NA
clone size: NA
V gene: TRBV12-3/TRBV12-4
J gene: TRBJ1-1
CDR3 protein: CASISPGRMNTEAFF
CDR3 DNA: TGTGCCAGCATTAGCCCGGGTCGGATGAACACTGAAGCTTTCTTT

D gene: TRBD1
clone size: NA
V gene: TRBV20-1
J gene: TRBJ2-7
CDR3 protein: CSAPGGQGAYEQYF
CDR3 DNA: TGCAGTGCGCCCGGCGGACAGGGAGCCTACGAGCAGTACTTC

D gene: NA
clone size: many
V gene: TRBV24-1
J gene: TRBJ1-1
CDR3 protein: CATSDVDSRPGEAFF
CDR3 DNA: TGTGCCACCAGTGATGTGGACAGTCGTCCGGGGGAGGCTTTCTTT

D gene: NA
clone size: NA
V gene: TRBV2
J gene: TRBJ1-2
CDR3 protein: CASSEAGTSGYTF
CDR3 DNA: TGTGCCAGCAGTGAAGCAGGGACTTCTGGCTACACCTTC

D gene: TRBD1
clone size: many
V gene: TRBV2
J gene: TRBJ1-2
CDR3 protein: CASSEAYRGYGYTF
CDR3 DNA: TGTGCCAGCAGTGAAGCCTACAGGGGATATGGCTACACCTTC

D gene: TRBD1
clone size: NA
V gene: TRBV29-1
J gene: TRBJ1-5
CDR3 protein: CSVVGDRGEPQHF
CDR3 DNA: TGCAGCGTTGTAGGGGACAGGGGAGAGCCCCAGCATTTT

D gene: NA
clone size: many
V gene: TRBV7-9
J gene: TRBJ1-1
CDR3 protein: CASSLTTLDTEAFF
CDR3 DNA: TGTGCCAGCAGCTTAACGACCCTGGACACTGAAGCTTTCTTT

D gene: TRBD1
clone size: many
V gene: TRBV29-1
J gene: TRBJ1-1
CDR3 protein: CSVPGQQMQEAFF
CDR3 DNA: TGCAGCGTTCCGGGACAGCAAATGCAGGAAGCTTTCTTT

D gene: TRBD1
clone size: many
V gene: TRBV7-9
J gene: TRBJ1-2
CDR3 protein: CASSPDRATTDGYTF
CDR3 DNA: TGTGCCAGCAGCCCGGACAGGGCAACGACAGATGGCTACACCTTC

D gene: NA
clone size: few
V gene: TRBV12-3/TRBV12-4
J gene: TRBJ2-7
CDR3 protein: CASRQGLTYEQYF
CDR3 DNA: TGTGCCAGCCGGCAGGGGCTAACCTACGAGCAGTACTTC

D gene: TRBD1
clone size: NA
V gene: TRBV2
J gene: TRBJ1-2
CDR3 protein: CASTEGQGAFYGYTF
CDR3 DNA: TGTGCCAGCACCGAGGGACAGGGGGCTTTCTATGGCTACACCTTC

D gene: TRBD2
clone size: few
V gene: TRBV20-1
J gene: TRBJ2-7
CDR3 protein: CSAIPSGTAYEQYF
CDR3 DNA: TGCAGTGCTATACCTAGCGGGACGGCCTACGAGCAGTACTTC

D gene: NA
clone size: many
V gene: TRBV9
J gene: TRBJ1-3
CDR3 protein: CASSLDQGRLSGNTIYF
CDR3 DNA: TGTGCCAGCAGCCTAGATCAGGGGCGTTTGTCTGGAAACACCATATATTTT

D gene: NA
clone size: many
V gene: TRBV27
J gene: TRBJ1-5
CDR3 protein: CASSTVNQPQHF
CDR3 DNA: TGTGCCAGCAGTACGGTCAATCAGCCCCAGCATTTT